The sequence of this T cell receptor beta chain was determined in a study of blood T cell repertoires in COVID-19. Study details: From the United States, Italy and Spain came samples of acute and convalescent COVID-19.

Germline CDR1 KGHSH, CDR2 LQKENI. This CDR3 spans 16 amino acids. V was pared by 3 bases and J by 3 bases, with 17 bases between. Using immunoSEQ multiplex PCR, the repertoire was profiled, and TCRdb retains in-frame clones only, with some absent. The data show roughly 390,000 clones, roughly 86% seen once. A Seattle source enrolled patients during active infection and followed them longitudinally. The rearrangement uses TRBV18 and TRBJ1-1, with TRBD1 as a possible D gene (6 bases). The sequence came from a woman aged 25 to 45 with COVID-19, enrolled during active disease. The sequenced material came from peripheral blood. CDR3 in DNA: TGTGCCAGCTCACCTTGGCAGGGGATATTGGACACTGAAGCTTTCTTT. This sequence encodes CASSPWQGILDTEAFF.